This TCR beta chain was observed in a study of T-cell reconstitution after alpha-beta-depleted transplantation in children. Whole-study results and caveats: The origin of alpha-beta T cells about two months after transplant was reportedly several hundred expanded graft clones. The high TCRbeta diversity at day 60 in some patients came from surviving recipient T cells and thymic progenitors. Newly generated T cells supplied most T-cell counts and diversity one year post-transplant.

This clonotype has a single count. Antigen unknown. A library of TCRbeta sequences, prepared with unique molecular identifiers, was generated. From the PCR reads, TCRdb called clonotypes with MiXCR, one entry per CDR3 protein. There are more than 200,000 distinct CDR3 sequences in the sample; roughly 25% occur only once, and 2.6% lies in the top ten. Per germline, CDR1 SGHVS and CDR2 FNYEAQ. The CDR3 runs to 14 residues. V lost 1 base, J lost 6 bases, and 11 bases lay in between. The chain uses TRBV7-6 and TRBJ2-3; unclear D gene. The sequencing used PBMCs, collected before TCRalphabeta/CD19-depleted stem cell transplant. The clonotype comes from a girl aged 2 to 9 with Fanconi anemia, due to receive a stem cell transplant. The CDR3 reads CASSLVGPRDTQYF. The CDR3 DNA reads TGTGCCAGCAGCTTAGTAGGGCCGCGGGATACGCAGTATTTT.